A selection of T cell receptor beta chains follows, all from one sample in a study of identical twins. MiXCR, applied by TCRdb to the 5' RACE reads, yields one record per CDR3 protein. Of approximately 490,000 distinct CDR3 sequences listed, 20% to 25% were seen once; the top ten hold around 0.47%. The same sample was also used in a study of yellow fever vaccine responses in identical twins.

Sequencing was carried out using CD4+ T cells sorted from blood. Receptors originate from a woman under 30 in good health. Each CDR3 is given without its conserved first and last residue.

CDR3: ASSLTITGVYEQY
J: TRBJ2-7
V: TRBV7-9

CDR3: ASSEVQEEF
J: TRBJ2-1
V: TRBV2

CDR3: ASSRDGISYNEQF
J: TRBJ2-1
V: TRBV4-2

CDR3: ASSQEIGWGRHNEQF
J: TRBJ2-1
V: TRBV4-1

CDR3: ASSPRSGNTGELF
J: TRBJ2-2
V: TRBV18

CDR3: SARTSGSETQY
J: TRBJ2-5
V: TRBV29-1

CDR3: ASSPVQGGRPTDTQY
J: TRBJ2-3
V: TRBV3-1

CDR3: ASSQEIDGQY
J: TRBJ2-7
V: TRBV3-1

CDR3: ATSSLIEKLF
J: TRBJ1-4
V: TRBV15

CDR3: ASSLTGVDTEAF
J: TRBJ1-1
V: TRBV5-1

CDR3: ASSLPTLPVLF
J: TRBJ2-2
V: TRBV11-2

CDR3: ASSKPGLAGPSGETQY
J: TRBJ2-5
V: TRBV5-1

CDR3: ASSPGGLAGALTDTQY
J: TRBJ2-3
V: TRBV11-2

CDR3: ASSPTSTGYGYT
J: TRBJ1-2
V: TRBV7-6

CDR3: ASRQGGERENGGNEQF
J: TRBJ2-1
V: TRBV5-1

CDR3: SARKTYNEQF
J: TRBJ2-1
V: TRBV20-1

CDR3: ATSRDPTSRYNEQF
J: TRBJ2-1
V: TRBV15

CDR3: ASRDRGEAF
J: TRBJ1-1
V: TRBV12-3/TRBV12-4

CDR3: ATSRVGGGSNEQF
J: TRBJ2-1
V: TRBV15

CDR3: ASSSRTGGGNTQY
J: TRBJ2-3
V: TRBV7-9

CDR3: ASFTRGQEGLAANPSYEQY
J: TRBJ2-7
V: TRBV27

CDR3: ASSTGPGNTIY
J: TRBJ1-3
V: TRBV3-1

CDR3: ASSLDVIGGEQY
J: TRBJ2-7
V: TRBV12-3/TRBV12-4

CDR3: SVLAGSSYNEQF
J: TRBJ2-1
V: TRBV29-1

CDR3: ASSLGLAGDVHEQY
J: TRBJ2-7
V: TRBV7-9

CDR3: ASSLTRTELTGELF
J: TRBJ2-2
V: TRBV5-1

CDR3: ASSQGSLEAF
J: TRBJ1-1
V: TRBV3-1

CDR3: ASSLVSYGNGANVLT
J: TRBJ2-6
V: TRBV12-3/TRBV12-4

CDR3: ASSLGLAGVITGELF
J: TRBJ2-2
V: TRBV28